This record covers a single TCR beta chain. Its antigen is unknown. In germline, CDR1 is LGHNA, CDR2 YNFKEQ. V was trimmed by 0 bases and J by 10 bases, leaving 13 bases between them. The CDR3 runs to 14 residues. This record belongs to a study of shared clonotypes between healthy human individuals. Overall study: Researchers drew samples from two women and three men aged 18 to 49. Study-level results: The sharing of roughly 5% of naive CD4 clonotypes was seen across several donors. Deeper or shallower sequencing was expected to change how clonotypes are shared among donors.

Libraries were prepared by immunoSEQ multiplex PCR; TCRdb keeps only in-frame clonotypes and omits some of them. The sample records roughly 1,500,000 clones, under 99% being singletons. A CD45RA-negative memory subset and a CD45RA+ naive subset were separated from the CD4+ cells. V gene TRBV4-2 combines with J gene TRBJ2-1; D gene unclear. The source material was naive CD4+ T cells sorted from blood. Subset: CD45RA+ positively selected. The receptor was derived from a man younger than 45 in good health. The CDR3 here is CASSQESFREEQFF. CDR3 DNA sequence: TGTGCCAGCAGCCAAGAGTCGTTTCGAGAGGAGCAGTTCTTC.